The rows below give T cell receptor beta chains drawn from one sample of a study of beta chain features in type 1 diabetes. The data were produced by immunoSEQ multiplex PCR, yet TCRdb's version contains in-frame clones alone and is incomplete. The table records about 370,000 clones, 8% to 10% of them present only once. Sequenced sample: central memory CD4+ T cells from blood. The receptors derive from a man aged 25 to 40 with type 1 diabetes. Both conserved end residues are part of each CDR3. Each record gives: CDR3 DNA, CDR3 protein, V gene, J gene, D gene, clone size. D genes are given only for firm matches. Some rows have no size entry. The others give once, few or many, or a class for an expanded clone.

TGTGCCGGATCCTCTGGGGCCAACGTCCTGACTTTC	CAGSSGANVLTF	TRBV6-1	TRBJ2-6	.	few
TGTGCCAGTCGGGCAGACACTGAAGCTTTCTTT	CASRADTEAFF	TRBV6-6	TRBJ1-1	.	many
TGTGCCAGCAGCCAAGGTTTGGATTCCCGAGGGGGAGAGACCCAGTACTTC	CASSQGLDSRGGETQYF	TRBV4-2	TRBJ2-5	.	few
TGTGCCAGCAGCAGACAATTGCCGGGACTAGCGGGAGAAAATGAGCAGTTCTTC	CASSRQLPGLAGENEQFF	TRBV7-6	TRBJ2-1	TRBD2	.
TGCGCCAGCAGCAGGGTTGACACTGAAGCTTTCTTT	CASSRVDTEAFF	TRBV5-1	TRBJ1-1	.	.
TGTGCCAGCAGCTCTGATAGCAATCAGCCCCAGCATTTT	CASSSDSNQPQHF	TRBV5-5	TRBJ1-5	.	few
TGTGCCAGTAGTATAGTTGCAGGGCACTACGAGCAGTACTTC	CASSIVAGHYEQYF	TRBV19	TRBJ2-7	.	few
TGTGCCAGCAGCTTGATGGTCGACGCTGAGAACACCGGGGAGCTGTTTTTT	CASSLMVDAENTGELFF	TRBV5-4	TRBJ2-2	.	.
TGTGCCAGCAGTTTTCCTTCACAGGGCACAGATACGCAGTATTTT	CASSFPSQGTDTQYF	TRBV28	TRBJ2-3	.	few
TGTGCCAGTAAGGACAGGGGGCCTGCAGGGGATGAAAAACTGTTTTTT	CASKDRGPAGDEKLFF	TRBV19	TRBJ1-4	TRBD1	many
TGTGCCAGCAGCTTAGGTTTCTCCCAGTGGGGCACTGAAGCTTTCTTT	CASSLGFSQWGTEAFF	TRBV7-9	TRBJ1-1	.	few
TGTGCCAGCAGCGAAGACCCCGGGGGGGCGACATACTTC	CASSEDPGGATYF	TRBV9	TRBJ2-5	TRBD2	many
TGTGCCAGTAGTGCAACGACAGGGGGCTCCTACAATGAGCAGTTCTTC	CASSATTGGSYNEQFF	TRBV19	TRBJ2-1	TRBD1	few
TGTGCCAGCAGTTACTCAGGCTCTGGAAACACCATATATTTT	CASSYSGSGNTIYF	TRBV6-5	TRBJ1-3	.	.
TGTGCCAGCAGCGTAGGTGCTAGCGACCAAGAGACCCAGTACTTC	CASSVGASDQETQYF	TRBV9	TRBJ2-5	.	few
TGTGCCAGTAGTTCCCGATCGGTGATACCAGAAAAACTGTTTTTT	CASSSRSVIPEKLFF	TRBV19	TRBJ1-4	.	few
TGTGCCAGCAGCTTGGAGGCATTCGAGCCCCAGCATTTT	CASSLEAFEPQHF	TRBV5-4	TRBJ1-5	.	.
TGTGCCAGCATCCGAGAGTCACAAGAGACCCAGTACTTC	CASIRESQETQYF	TRBV6-5	TRBJ2-5	.	few
TGTGCCAGAAGCTCAAGACTAGCGGCTTTCTACAATGAGCAGTTCTTC	CARSSRLAAFYNEQFF	TRBV5-3	TRBJ2-1	TRBD2	few
TGTGCCAGCATTGGGCAGGAATCAGATACGCAGTATTTT	CASIGQESDTQYF	TRBV6-4	TRBJ2-3	.	.
TGTGCCAGCAGTGGGGACAGATTCTACGAGCAGTACTTC	CASSGDRFYEQYF	TRBV2	TRBJ2-7	TRBD1	.
TGTGCCAGCAGCCGACAGGGGATGGGGGCAGATACGCAGTATTTT	CASSRQGMGADTQYF	TRBV6-5	TRBJ2-3	TRBD1	.
TGTGCCAGCCGGACAGGGGTGGTGAACACTGAAGCTTTCTTT	CASRTGVVNTEAFF	TRBV28	TRBJ1-1	TRBD1	few